The clone carrying this TCR beta chain was observed a handful of times. Its specificity is unknown. This entry belongs to a study of CD8+ T cells in alopecia areata. Study-level information: Severity of treated patients was scored by affected scalp percentage.

Study-level results: Expanded CD8+ clones among the top 100, and scalp clonality, were significantly decreased by tofacitinib. Patients shared TCRs less clearly than mice did, possibly owing to HLA.

Treatment reported: oral pan-JAK inhibitor, 5-10 mg twice daily. cDNA serving as the sequencing template came from extracted, reverse transcribed RNA. Measured with immunoSEQ multiplex PCR; TCRdb has only the in-frame clones, and not every one. In the table there are about 220,000 clones, around 57% of which are singletons. The sequences come from CD4+ T cells sorted from blood, collected at week 4, from a patient treated with tofacitinib. This TCR came from a human donor with alopecia areata.

CDR3 region: CASSDPAPVNTEAFF. Written as DNA, the CDR3 is TGTGCCAGCAGTGACCCCGCACCCGTGAACACTGAAGCTTTCTTT. J is TRBJ1-1 and V is TRBV2, with D uncertain. This CDR3 is built from 15 residues. V was pared by 3 bases and J by 0 bases, with 11 bases between. CDR1 SNHLY and CDR2 FYNNEI come from the germline V gene.